A selection of T cell receptor beta chains follows, all from one sample in a study of T cells in Graves' hyperthyroidism and ophthalmopathy. MiXCR was run by TCRdb on the multiplex PCR reads, yielding one entry per CDR3 protein. Seen here are about 600,000 distinct CDR3 sequences, approximately 15% observed once, and the top ten hold 6.5% to 9%. The material sequenced was blood. The receptors here all came from a young woman with Graves' ophthalmopathy. Each CDR3 is given with its conserved first and last residue. A D gene is named only where the DNA matches it firmly. Not every row has a clone size; where given, it reads once, few, many or a size class.

size: few; J: TRBJ2-1; V: TRBV5-1; D: TRBD2; DNA: TGCGCCAGCAGCTTTGGACTAGTTCCCCACAATGAGCAGTTCTTC; CDR3: CASSFGLVPHNEQFF
size: many; J: TRBJ1-5; V: TRBV6-1; D: -; DNA: TGTGCCAGCAGTGGAGGGGGTAGGGCTCAGCCCCAGCATTTT; CDR3: CASSGGGRAQPQHF
size: many; J: TRBJ2-7; V: TRBV5-1; D: TRBD1; DNA: TGCGCCAGCAGCAGGAACCGGGACAGGGGGTTTGAGCAGTACTTC; CDR3: CASSRNRDRGFEQYF
size: many; J: TRBJ2-7; V: TRBV3-1; D: -; DNA: TGTGCCAGCAGCCAAGTCTTCGGAGGGGGCGAGTCGTACGAGCAGTACTTC; CDR3: CASSQVFGGGESYEQYF
size: many; J: TRBJ2-7; V: TRBV15; D: TRBD1; DNA: TGTGCCACCAGCAGGTTATACCGAGGGACAGAAGGGGACGAGCAGTACTTC; CDR3: CATSRLYRGTEGDEQYF
size: -; J: TRBJ2-5; V: TRBV3-1; D: -; DNA: TGTGCCAGCAGCCAAGATCTAAGGGGGAGCCGAGAGACCCAGTACTTC; CDR3: CASSQDLRGSRETQYF
size: many; J: TRBJ1-5; V: TRBV3-1; D: TRBD1; DNA: TGTGCCAGCAGCCAAGGGACAGGGTCCCAGCCCCAGCATTTT; CDR3: CASSQGTGSQPQHF
size: many; J: TRBJ2-7; V: TRBV7-9; D: -; DNA: TGTGCCAGCAGCTCAGCTCCGGGGGCCCCTTTCTACGAGCAGTACTTC; CDR3: CASSSAPGAPFYEQYF
size: many; J: TRBJ1-6; V: TRBV20-1; D: -; DNA: TGCAGTGCCCGAGATACCCCCGCCCCGAATTCACCCCTCCACTTT; CDR3: CSARDTPAPNSPLHF
size: many; J: TRBJ2-5; V: TRBV6-1; D: -; DNA: TGTGCCAGCAGTGTTCAGCGGCTCCAAGAGACCCAGTACTTC; CDR3: CASSVQRLQETQYF
size: many; J: TRBJ1-1; V: TRBV24-1; D: -; DNA: TGTGCCACCAGTCCGGGGAACACTGAAGCTTTCTTT; CDR3: CATSPGNTEAFF
size: many; J: TRBJ2-7; V: TRBV5-6; D: TRBD1; DNA: TGTGCCAGCAGCGTCCGGGACAGGGTAGCCCGTAGATACGAGCAGTACTTC; CDR3: CASSVRDRVARRYEQYF
size: few; J: TRBJ1-2; V: TRBV27; D: TRBD1; DNA: TGTGCCAGCAGTACAGGGGGTTGGGGTTTTGGCTACACCTTC; CDR3: CASSTGGWGFGYTF
size: few; J: TRBJ1-1; V: TRBV27; D: -; DNA: TGTGCCAGCAGGGATGGGTCGCGTAAGGGAGCTTTCTTT; CDR3: CASRDGSRKGAFF
size: once; J: TRBJ1-2; V: TRBV28; D: TRBD1; DNA: TGTGCCAGCAGTTTGGTGAGACAGGGGAGCAACTATGGCTACACCTTC; CDR3: CASSLVRQGSNYGYTF
size: few; J: TRBJ2-4; V: TRBV14; D: -; DNA: TGTGCCAGCAGCCAAACGAGGACGAGGACCAAAAACATTCAGTACTTC; CDR3: CASSQTRTRTKNIQYF
size: many; J: TRBJ2-4; V: TRBV2; D: -; DNA: TGTGCCAGCAGTTTGGAGGCCGGGGCAGCCAAAAACATTCAGTACTTC; CDR3: CASSLEAGAAKNIQYF
size: many; J: TRBJ2-1; V: TRBV5-6; D: -; DNA: TGTGCCAGCAGCTTGGGTGGGGTTTACAATGAGCAGTTCTTC; CDR3: CASSLGGVYNEQFF
size: -; J: TRBJ1-1; V: TRBV5-5; D: -; DNA: TGTGCCAGCGGCCAAGTGGTACAGAGTGATATGAACACTGAAGCTTTCTTT; CDR3: CASGQVVQSDMNTEAFF
size: many; J: TRBJ2-1; V: TRBV20-1; D: TRBD1; DNA: TGCAGTGCTAGAGATCTTACAGGGGCCGCGGAGTACAATGAGCAGTTCTTC; CDR3: CSARDLTGAAEYNEQFF
size: many; J: TRBJ1-5; V: TRBV6-2/TRBV6-3; D: TRBD1; DNA: TGTGCCAGCAGTTCGTGGGGGGACAGAAATCAGCCCCAGCATTTT; CDR3: CASSSWGDRNQPQHF
size: many; J: TRBJ1-2; V: TRBV11-1; D: TRBD1; DNA: TGTGCCAGCAGCCCCTCCGGACAGGGGTGGGACTATGGCTACACCTTC; CDR3: CASSPSGQGWDYGYTF
size: -; J: TRBJ1-4; V: TRBV6-1; D: TRBD1; DNA: TGTGCCAGCAGTCAAATATCCGGGACAGGGAATGAAAAACTGTTTTTT; CDR3: CASSQISGTGNEKLFF